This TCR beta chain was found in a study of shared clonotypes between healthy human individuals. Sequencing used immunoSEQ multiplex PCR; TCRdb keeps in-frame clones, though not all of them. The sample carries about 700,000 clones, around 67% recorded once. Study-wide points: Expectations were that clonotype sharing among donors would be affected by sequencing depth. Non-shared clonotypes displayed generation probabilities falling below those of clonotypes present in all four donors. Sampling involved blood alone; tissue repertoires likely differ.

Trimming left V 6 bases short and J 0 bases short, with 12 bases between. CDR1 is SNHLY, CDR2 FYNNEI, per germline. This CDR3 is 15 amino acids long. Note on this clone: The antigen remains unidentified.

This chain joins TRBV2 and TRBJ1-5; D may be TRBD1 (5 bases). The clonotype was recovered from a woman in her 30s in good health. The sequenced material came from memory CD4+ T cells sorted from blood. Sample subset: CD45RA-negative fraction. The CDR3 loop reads CASRETVYSNQPQHF. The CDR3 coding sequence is TGTGCCAGCAGGGAGACAGTATATAGCAATCAGCCCCAGCATTTT.